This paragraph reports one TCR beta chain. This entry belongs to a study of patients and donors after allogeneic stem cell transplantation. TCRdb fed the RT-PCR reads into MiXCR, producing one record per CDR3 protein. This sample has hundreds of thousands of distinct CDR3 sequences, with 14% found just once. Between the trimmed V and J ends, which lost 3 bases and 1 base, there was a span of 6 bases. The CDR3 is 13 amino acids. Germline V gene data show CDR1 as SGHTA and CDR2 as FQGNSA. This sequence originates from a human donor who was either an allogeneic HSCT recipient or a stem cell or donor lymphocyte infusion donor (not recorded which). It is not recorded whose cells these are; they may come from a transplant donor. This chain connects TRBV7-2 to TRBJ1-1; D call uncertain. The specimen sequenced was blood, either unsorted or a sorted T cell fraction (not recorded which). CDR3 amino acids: CASSFNGNTEAFF. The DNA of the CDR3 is TGTGCCAGCAGCTTCAACGGGAACACTGAAGCTTTCTTT.